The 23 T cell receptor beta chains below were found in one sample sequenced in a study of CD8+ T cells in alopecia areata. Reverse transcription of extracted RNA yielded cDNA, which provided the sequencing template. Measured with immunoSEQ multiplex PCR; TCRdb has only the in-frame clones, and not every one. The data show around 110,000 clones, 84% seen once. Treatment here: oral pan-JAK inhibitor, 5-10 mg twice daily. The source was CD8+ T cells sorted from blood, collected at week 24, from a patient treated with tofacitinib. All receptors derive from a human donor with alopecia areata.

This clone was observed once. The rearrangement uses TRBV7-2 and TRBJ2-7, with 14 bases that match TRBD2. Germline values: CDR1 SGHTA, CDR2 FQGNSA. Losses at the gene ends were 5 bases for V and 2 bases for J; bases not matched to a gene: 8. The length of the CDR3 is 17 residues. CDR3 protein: CASSPATSGGVTYEQYF. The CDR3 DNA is TGTGCCAGCAGCCCGGCGACTAGCGGGGGGGTCACCTACGAGCAGTACTTC.

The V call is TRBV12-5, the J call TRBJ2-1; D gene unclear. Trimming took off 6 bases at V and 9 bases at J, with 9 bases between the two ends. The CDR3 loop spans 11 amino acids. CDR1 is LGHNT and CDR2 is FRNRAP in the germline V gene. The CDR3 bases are TGTGCTAGTGGCCCGGACGGTGAGCAGTTCTTC. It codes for CASGPDGEQFF.

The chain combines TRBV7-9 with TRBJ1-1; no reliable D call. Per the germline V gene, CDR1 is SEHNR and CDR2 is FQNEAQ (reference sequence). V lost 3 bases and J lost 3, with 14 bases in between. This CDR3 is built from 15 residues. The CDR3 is CASSFIQMYHTEAFF. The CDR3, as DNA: TGTGCCAGCAGCTTCATCCAGATGTATCACACTGAAGCTTTCTTT. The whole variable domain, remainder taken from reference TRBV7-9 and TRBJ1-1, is DTGVSQNPRHKITKRGQNVTFRCDPISEHNRLYWYRQTLGQGPEFLTYFQNEAQLEKSRLLSDRFSAERPKGSFSTLEIQRTEQGDSAMYLCASSFIQMYHTEAFFGQGTRLTVV.

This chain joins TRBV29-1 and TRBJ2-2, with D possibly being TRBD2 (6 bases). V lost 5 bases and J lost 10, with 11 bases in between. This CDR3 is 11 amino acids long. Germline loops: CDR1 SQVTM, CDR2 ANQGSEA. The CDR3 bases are TGCAGCGTTTCCTCGGGAGAGGAGCTGTTTTTT. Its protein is CSVSSGEELFF.

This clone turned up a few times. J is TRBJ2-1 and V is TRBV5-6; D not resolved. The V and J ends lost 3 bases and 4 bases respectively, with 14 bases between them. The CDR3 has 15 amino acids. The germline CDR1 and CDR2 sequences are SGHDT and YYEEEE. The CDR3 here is CASSSYQVSYNEQFF. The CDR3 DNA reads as TGTGCCAGCAGCTCCTACCAGGTATCGTACAATGAGCAGTTCTTC. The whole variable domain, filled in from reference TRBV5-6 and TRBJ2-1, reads DAGVTQSPTHLIKTRGQQVTLRCSPKSGHDTVSWYQQALGQGPQFIFQYYEEEERQRGNFPDRFSGHQFPNYSSELNVNALLLGDSALYLCASSSYQVSYNEQFFGPGTRLTVL.

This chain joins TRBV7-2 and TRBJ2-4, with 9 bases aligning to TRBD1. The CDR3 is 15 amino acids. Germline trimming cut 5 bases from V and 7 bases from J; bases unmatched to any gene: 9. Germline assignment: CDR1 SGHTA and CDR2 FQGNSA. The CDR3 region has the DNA TGTGCCAGCAGCCCCGGGACAGGGCATTTGAACATTCAGTACTTC. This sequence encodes CASSPGTGHLNIQYF.

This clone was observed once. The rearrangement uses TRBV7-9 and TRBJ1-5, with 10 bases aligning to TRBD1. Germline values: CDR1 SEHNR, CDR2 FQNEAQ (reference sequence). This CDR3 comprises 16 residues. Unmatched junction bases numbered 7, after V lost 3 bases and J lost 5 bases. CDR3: CASSLIGTGVHQPQHF. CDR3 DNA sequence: TGTGCCAGCAGCTTGATCGGGACAGGGGTGCATCAGCCCCAGCATTTT.

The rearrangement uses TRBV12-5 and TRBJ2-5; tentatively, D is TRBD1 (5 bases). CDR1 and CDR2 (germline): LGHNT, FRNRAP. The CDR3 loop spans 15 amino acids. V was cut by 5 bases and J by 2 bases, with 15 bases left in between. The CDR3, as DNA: TGTGCTAGTGGTCCCAAAGGACACATACAAGAGACCCAGTACTTC. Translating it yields CASGPKGHIQETQYF. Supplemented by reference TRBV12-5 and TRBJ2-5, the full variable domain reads DARVTQTPRHKVTEMGQEVTMRCQPILGHNTVFWYRQTMMQGLELLAYFRNRAPLDDSGMPKDRFSAEMPDATLATLKIQPSEPRDSAVYFCASGPKGHIQETQYFGPGTRLLVL.

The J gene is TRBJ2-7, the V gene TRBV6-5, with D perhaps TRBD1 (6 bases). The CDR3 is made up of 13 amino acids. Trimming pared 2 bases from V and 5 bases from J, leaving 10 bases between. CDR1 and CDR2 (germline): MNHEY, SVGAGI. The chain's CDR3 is CASSYSAGDEQYF. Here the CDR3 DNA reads TGTGCCAGCAGTTACAGTGCAGGGGACGAGCAGTACTTC.

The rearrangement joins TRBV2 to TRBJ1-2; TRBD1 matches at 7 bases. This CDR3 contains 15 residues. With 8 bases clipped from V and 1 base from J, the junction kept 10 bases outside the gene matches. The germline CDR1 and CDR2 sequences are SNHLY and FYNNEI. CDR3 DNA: TGTGCCAGCCAGAATAGACAGGGCGGTAACTATGGCTACACCTTC. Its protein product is CASQNRQGGNYGYTF.

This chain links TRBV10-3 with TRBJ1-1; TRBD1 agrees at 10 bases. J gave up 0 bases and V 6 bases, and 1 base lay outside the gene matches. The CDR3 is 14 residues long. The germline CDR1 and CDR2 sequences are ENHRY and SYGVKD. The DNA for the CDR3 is TGTGCCATCAGGACAGGGGGCTTGAACACTGAAGCTTTCTTT. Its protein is CAIRTGGLNTEAFF.

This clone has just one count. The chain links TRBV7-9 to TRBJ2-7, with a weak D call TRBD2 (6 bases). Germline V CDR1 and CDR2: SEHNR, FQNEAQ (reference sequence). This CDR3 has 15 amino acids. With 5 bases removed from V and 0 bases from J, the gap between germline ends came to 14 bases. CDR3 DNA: TGTGCCAGCAGCCTCCGGGAGTCCACCTCCTACGAGCAGTACTTC. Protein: CASSLRESTSYEQYF. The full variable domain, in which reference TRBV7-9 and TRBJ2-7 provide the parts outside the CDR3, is DTGVSQNPRHKITKRGQNVTFRCDPISEHNRLYWYRQTLGQGPEFLTYFQNEAQLEKSRLLSDRFSAERPKGSFSTLEIQRTEQGDSAMYLCASSLRESTSYEQYFGPGTRLTVT.

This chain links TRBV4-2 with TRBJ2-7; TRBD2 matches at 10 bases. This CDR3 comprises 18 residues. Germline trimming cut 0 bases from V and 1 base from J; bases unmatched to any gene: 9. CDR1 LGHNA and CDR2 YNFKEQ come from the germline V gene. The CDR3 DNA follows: TGTGCCAGCAGCCAAGAGGCTAGCGGGGGAACACCGTCCTACGAGCAGTACTTC. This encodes CASSQEASGGTPSYEQYF.

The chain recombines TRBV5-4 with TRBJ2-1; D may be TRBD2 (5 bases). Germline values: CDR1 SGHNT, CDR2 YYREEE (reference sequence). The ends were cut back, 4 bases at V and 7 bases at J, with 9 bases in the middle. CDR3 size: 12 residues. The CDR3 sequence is CASSQTGNEQFF. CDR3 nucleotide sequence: TGTGCCAGCAGCCAGACGGGGAATGAGCAGTTCTTC.

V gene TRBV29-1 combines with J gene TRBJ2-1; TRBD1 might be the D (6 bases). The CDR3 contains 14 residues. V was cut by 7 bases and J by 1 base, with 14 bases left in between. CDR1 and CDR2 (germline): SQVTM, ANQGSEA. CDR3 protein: CSAADRTSYNEQFF. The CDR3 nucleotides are TGCAGCGCCGCCGACAGGACATCCTACAATGAGCAGTTCTTC.

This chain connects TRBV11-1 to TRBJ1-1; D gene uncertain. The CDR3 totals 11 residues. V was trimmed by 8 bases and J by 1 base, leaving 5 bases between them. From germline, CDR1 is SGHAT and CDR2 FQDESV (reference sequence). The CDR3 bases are TGTGCCAGCGGAACGAACACTGAAGCTTTCTTT. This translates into CASGTNTEAFF.

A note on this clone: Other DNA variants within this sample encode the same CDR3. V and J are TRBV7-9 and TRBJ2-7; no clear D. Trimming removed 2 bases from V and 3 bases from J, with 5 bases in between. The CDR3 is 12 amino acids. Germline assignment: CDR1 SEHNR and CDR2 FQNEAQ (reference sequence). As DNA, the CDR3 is TGTGCCAGCAGCTTAACAAACTACGAGCAGTACTTC. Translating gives CASSLTNYEQYF.

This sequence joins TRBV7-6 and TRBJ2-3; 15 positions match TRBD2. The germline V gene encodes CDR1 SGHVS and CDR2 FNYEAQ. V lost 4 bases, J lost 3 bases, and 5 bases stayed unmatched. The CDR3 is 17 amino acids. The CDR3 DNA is TGTGCCAGCAGCTGGACTAGCGGGGGGGCGAGTACAGATACGCAGTATTTT. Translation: CASSWTSGGASTDTQYF.

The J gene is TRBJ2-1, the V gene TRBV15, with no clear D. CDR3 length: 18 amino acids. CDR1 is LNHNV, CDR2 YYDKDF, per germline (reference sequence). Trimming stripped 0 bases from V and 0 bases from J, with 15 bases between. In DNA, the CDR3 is TGTGCCACCAGCAGAGAAATCTTCAGCCAAAGCTCCTACAATGAGCAGTTCTTC. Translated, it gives CATSREIFSQSSYNEQFF.

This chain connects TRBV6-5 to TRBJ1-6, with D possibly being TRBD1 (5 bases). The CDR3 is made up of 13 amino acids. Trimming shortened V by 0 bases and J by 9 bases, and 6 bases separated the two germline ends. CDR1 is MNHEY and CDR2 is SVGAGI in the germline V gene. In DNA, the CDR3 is TGTGCCAGCAGTTACTCAGGGACTTCACCCCTCCACTTT. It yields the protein CASSYSGTSPLHF.

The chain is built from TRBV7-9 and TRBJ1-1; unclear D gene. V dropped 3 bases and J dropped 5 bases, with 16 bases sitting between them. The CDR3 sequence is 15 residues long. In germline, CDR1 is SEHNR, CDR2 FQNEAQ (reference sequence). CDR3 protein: CASSFGPWADTEAFF. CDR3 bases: TGTGCCAGCAGCTTTGGCCCCTGGGCAGATACTGAAGCTTTCTTT.

CDR3 in amino acids: CASSLPGLYNEQFF. In DNA form, the CDR3 reads TGTGCCAGCAGCCTCCCGGGGCTTTACAATGAGCAGTTCTTC. The chain links TRBV27 to TRBJ2-1; possibly TRBD1 or TRBD2 for D (5 bases each). CDR3 length: 14 residues. Trimming left V 6 bases short and J 4 bases short, with 13 bases between. Germline V CDR1 and CDR2: MNHEY, SMNVEV (reference sequence).

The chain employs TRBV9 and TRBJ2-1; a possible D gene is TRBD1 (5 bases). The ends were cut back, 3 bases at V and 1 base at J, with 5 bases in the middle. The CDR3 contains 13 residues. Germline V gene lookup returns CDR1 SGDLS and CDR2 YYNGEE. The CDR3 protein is CASSAGSYNEQFF. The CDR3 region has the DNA TGTGCCAGCAGCGCAGGGTCCTACAATGAGCAGTTCTTC. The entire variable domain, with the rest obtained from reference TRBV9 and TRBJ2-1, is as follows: DSGVTQTPKHLITATGQRVTLRCSPRSGDLSVYWYQQSLDQGLQFLIQYYNGEERAKGNILERFSAQQFPDLHSELNLSSLELGDSALYFCASSAGSYNEQFFGPGTRLTVL.